This T cell receptor beta chain was identified during a study of post-analysis software for immune sequencing data. Study-level results: With TRBV5-6, TRBV5-1 and TRBV20-1 included, five TRBV segments were more frequent in patients than in controls. Comparison with controls showed significantly lower normalized Chao1 diversity in multiple sclerosis patients. F measure grouped same-batch samples tightly together.

The library was made from cDNA and included unique molecular identifiers. T cells numbering about 0.95 to 10 million yielded roughly 0.5 million cDNA molecules. TCRdb re-called the PCR reads with MiXCR, one entry per CDR3 protein. The repertoire consists of around 770,000 distinct CDR3 sequences, with approximately 44% occurring once and the leading ten covering roughly 4.4%. For this clonotype: Antigen unknown.

Looked up from germline, CDR1 is SNHLY and CDR2 is FYNNEI. The V segment lost 6 bases and the J segment 4 bases; nucleotides outside the gene matches: 7. This CDR3 is 15 amino acids long. Specimen: blood. The chain combines TRBV2 with TRBJ2-1; 9 bases are a match to TRBD2. The origin of this receptor is a girl aged 5 to 17 with multiple sclerosis. The CDR3 DNA sequence: TGTGCCAGCAGCCGGCCCCTAGCGGGGTACAATGAGCAGTTCTTC. Translating it yields CASSRPLAGYNEQFF.